The 30 T cell receptor beta chains below come from one sample, sequenced in a study of cytomegalovirus exposure and HLA in healthy donors. Measured with immunoSEQ multiplex PCR; TCRdb has only the in-frame clones, and not every one. This sample carries more than 250,000 clones, roughly 91% of them seen once, and the ten largest clones take 2.5% to 3.5%. The sequencing sample was made of PBMCs. These receptors originate from a woman in her 30s in good health and CMV-seronegative.

The rearrangement uses TRBV30 and TRBJ1-1; perhaps TRBD1 as D (5 bases). The CDR3 covers 13 residues. Germline CDR1 reads GTSNPN; CDR2 reads SVGIG (reference sequence). V shed 3 bases and J shed 0 bases, with 8 bases lying between them. CDR3 loop: CAWSGGMNTEAFF. In nucleotides, the CDR3 is TGTGCCTGGAGCGGGGGTATGAACACTGAAGCTTTCTTT.

The chain uses TRBV29-1 and TRBJ2-7; TRBD2 might be the D (5 bases). V was shortened by 6 bases and J by 3 bases, with 18 bases between the two germline ends. The germline V gene encodes CDR1 SQVTM and CDR2 ANQGSEA. The CDR3 consists of 14 residues. CDR3: CSVDPVGGSYEQYF. The CDR3 DNA reads as TGCAGCGTAGACCCCGTAGGAGGCAGCTACGAGCAGTACTTC.

The chain combines TRBV28 with TRBJ2-1, with D tentatively TRBD1 or TRBD2 (5 bases each). CDR1 and CDR2 from the germline V gene are MDHEN and SYDVKM. The CDR3 sequence is 17 residues long. V lost 6 bases and J lost 4, with 22 bases in between. CDR3 amino acids: CASRPAAGTDVYNEQFF. In DNA, the CDR3 is TGTGCCAGCAGGCCCGCGGCCGGGACCGACGTTTACAATGAGCAGTTCTTC.

V and J are TRBV7-3 and TRBJ1-1; D uncertain. Per germline, CDR1 SGHTA and CDR2 FQGTGA. Trimming took off 5 bases at V and 1 base at J, with 8 bases between the two ends. The CDR3 consists of 13 residues. CDR3 residues: CASSRVANTEAFF. The DNA of the CDR3 is TGTGCCAGCAGCCGCGTCGCGAACACTGAAGCTTTCTTT.

The chain combines TRBV28 with TRBJ2-5; D gene unclear. The CDR3 covers 13 residues. Trimming removed 6 bases at V and 5 bases at J, with 13 bases between. Germline V CDR1 and CDR2: MDHEN, SYDVKM. This CDR3 is CASRPSGPETQYF. CDR3 coding DNA: TGTGCCAGCAGACCCTCCGGTCCGGAGACCCAGTACTTC. The full variable domain, in which reference TRBV28 and TRBJ2-5 provide the parts outside the CDR3, is DVKVTQSSRYLVKRTGEKVFLECVQDMDHENMFWYRQDPGLGLRLIYFSYDVKMKEKGDIPEGYSVSREKKERFSLILESASTNQTSMYLCASRPSGPETQYFGPGTRLLVL.

This sequence joins TRBV29-1 and TRBJ2-7, with D perhaps TRBD2 (6 bases). Trimming took off 6 bases at V and 6 bases at J, with 18 bases between the two ends. The germline CDR1 and CDR2 sequences are SQVTM and ANQGSEA. This CDR3 comprises 13 residues. The CDR3 DNA reads TGCAGCGTGGCCGGCGGCGCGGGGTCCGAGCAGTACTTC. It codes for CSVAGGAGSEQYF.

The J gene is TRBJ2-1, the V gene TRBV13, with 10 bases matching TRBD2. Germline assignment: CDR1 PRHDT and CDR2 FYEKMQ (reference sequence). Germline trimming cut 0 bases from V and 2 bases from J; bases unmatched to any gene: 1. This CDR3 comprises 16 residues. CDR3 loop: CASSLGLAGPYNEQFF. The CDR3 DNA follows: TGTGCCAGCAGCTTAGGACTAGCGGGACCCTACAATGAGCAGTTCTTC.

This CDR3 is CASSEGQGNTEAFF. CDR3 DNA: TGTGCCAGCAGCGAGGGTCAGGGGAACACTGAAGCTTTCTTT. The chain joins TRBV7-2 to TRBJ1-1, with D perhaps matching TRBD1 (5 bases). CDR1 and CDR2 from the germline V gene are SGHTA and FQGNSA. V shed 5 bases and J shed 1 base, with 11 bases lying between them. The CDR3 covers 14 residues.

This chain joins TRBV29-1 and TRBJ2-6, with no clear D. The CDR3 consists of 15 residues. V lost 4 bases, J lost 1 base, and 11 bases lay in between. CDR1 SQVTM and CDR2 ANQGSEA come from the germline V gene. Here the CDR3 DNA reads TGCAGCGTTGTCTCCCGTTTTTCTGGGGCCAACGTCCTGACTTTC. Translation gives CSVVSRFSGANVLTF.

This clone was detected once. This chain links TRBV28 with TRBJ2-5, with 14 bases fitting TRBD2. The germline gives CDR1 MDHEN, CDR2 SYDVKM. This CDR3 spans 21 amino acids. V gave up 7 bases and J gave up 1 base; unmatched junction bases: 20. CDR3 nucleotide sequence: TGTGCCAGCACACCGGGACCCGGGACTAGCGGGAGTCAGGGGTTCCAAGAGACCCAGTACTTC. It translates to CASTPGPGTSGSQGFQETQYF.

The V and J genes are TRBV7-6 and TRBJ2-2; 8 bases are shared with TRBD1. V was clipped by 5 bases and J by 4 bases; unmatched bases: 6. There are 15 residues in the CDR3. Per germline, CDR1 SGHVS and CDR2 FNYEAQ. The CDR3 sequence: CASSQDRVGTGELFF. CDR3 coding DNA: TGTGCCAGCAGCCAGGACAGGGTCGGCACCGGGGAGCTGTTTTTT.

The chain has TRBV27 and TRBJ2-1; D perhaps matches TRBD1 (5 bases). From germline, CDR1 is MNHEY and CDR2 SMNVEV (reference sequence). Trimming removed 0 bases from V and 6 bases from J, with 18 bases in between. The CDR3 runs to 17 residues. Here the CDR3 DNA reads TGTGCCAGCAGTTTATCGTGGGGCCAGGCGAGGACCAATGAGCAGTTCTTC. As protein: CASSLSWGQARTNEQFF.

The chain carries TRBV28 and TRBJ2-7, with 7 nucleotides matching TRBD1. Germline-derived CDR1 and CDR2 are MDHEN and SYDVKM. The CDR3 has 15 residues. Unmatched junction bases numbered 11, after V lost 6 bases and J lost 3 bases. The CDR3 protein is CASRSPRQGNYEQYF. The DNA of the CDR3 is TGTGCCAGCAGGTCCCCCCGACAGGGTAACTACGAGCAGTACTTC.

This rearrangement joins TRBV28 to TRBJ2-7, with D uncertain. Trimming took 6 bases from V and 2 from J, leaving 5 bases between them. Germline V gene lookup returns CDR1 MDHEN and CDR2 SYDVKM. The CDR3 is made up of 11 amino acids. CDR3 in DNA: TGTGCCAGCAGCCGGACCTACGAGCAGTACTTC. It encodes CASSRTYEQYF.

The chain recombines TRBV6-4 with TRBJ2-1; 11 nucleotides line up with TRBD2. The CDR3 is 15 amino acids. The germline V gene has CDR1 MRHNA and CDR2 SNTAGT. V was pared by 6 bases and J by 8 bases, with 9 bases of the junction left unmatched. CDR3 sequence (DNA): TGTGCCAGCAGCAAACTAGCGGGAGAAAGCTATGAGCAGTTCTTC. This translates into CASSKLAGESYEQFF.

The V and J genes are TRBV28 and TRBJ2-1, with D perhaps matching TRBD2 (5 bases). CDR3 size: 13 residues. V was shortened by 7 bases and J by 2 bases, with 9 bases between the two germline ends. Germline loops: CDR1 MDHEN, CDR2 SYDVKM. The CDR3 nucleotides are TGTGCCAGCACCCCGACTACCTACAATGAGCAGTTCTTC. Residues: CASTPTTYNEQFF.

J is TRBJ2-2 and V is TRBV30; possible D gene TRBD1, 5 bases. Trimming removed 3 bases at V and 2 bases at J, with 13 bases between. The CDR3 is made up of 15 amino acids. Germline V gene data show CDR1 as GTSNPN and CDR2 as SVGIG (reference sequence). The CDR3 loop reads CAWSGGDSNTGELFF. In DNA, the CDR3 is TGTGCCTGGAGCGGCGGCGACAGTAACACCGGGGAGCTGTTTTTT.

The V and J genes are TRBV4-2 and TRBJ2-7, with a tentative D call TRBD2 (5 bases). Germline V CDR1 and CDR2: LGHNA, YNFKEQ. The CDR3 has 19 residues. V was pared by 1 base and J by 2 bases, with 24 bases between. CDR3 protein: CASSQGRGTRSSSPYEQYF. The DNA for the CDR3 is TGTGCCAGCAGCCAAGGTCGGGGAACTCGATCATCCTCGCCCTACGAGCAGTACTTC.

The rearrangement uses TRBV7-9 and TRBJ2-5; tentatively, D is TRBD1 or TRBD2 (6 bases each). Germline-derived CDR1 and CDR2 are SEHNR and FQNEAQ (reference sequence). V was cut by 3 bases and J by 5 bases, with 13 bases left in between. The CDR3 consists of 14 residues. CDR3 sequence reads: CASSLGAGTETQYF. In DNA, the CDR3 is TGTGCCAGCAGCTTGGGGGCGGGGACGGAGACCCAGTACTTC. Full variable domain (rest looked up from reference TRBV7-9 and TRBJ2-5): DTGVSQNPRHKITKRGQNVTFRCDPISEHNRLYWYRQTLGQGPEFLTYFQNEAQLEKSRLLSDRFSAERPKGSFSTLEIQRTEQGDSAMYLCASSLGAGTETQYFGPGTRLLVL.

The chain combines TRBV11-2 with TRBJ2-6, with D hard to call. In germline, CDR1 is SGHAT, CDR2 FQNNGV. Trimming removed 1 base at V and 2 bases at J, with 6 bases between. The CDR3 is 15 amino acids. The CDR3 bases are TGTGCCAGCAGCTTAGGTGTTGCTGGGGCCAACGTCCTGACTTTC. Protein product: CASSLGVAGANVLTF.

The J gene is TRBJ2-2, the V gene TRBV30, with D perhaps matching TRBD2 (6 bases). The germline V gene has CDR1 GTSNPN and CDR2 SVGIG (reference sequence). V dropped 5 bases and J dropped 2 bases, with 12 bases sitting between them. There are 14 residues in the CDR3. Written as DNA, the CDR3 is TGTGCCTGGGCGCCGGGACTTAACACCGGGGAGCTGTTTTTT. Protein: CAWAPGLNTGELFF.

This chain connects TRBV28 to TRBJ1-1; D perhaps matches TRBD1 (6 bases). V dropped 2 bases and J dropped 6 bases, with 10 bases sitting between them. CDR3 size: 13 residues. CDR1 is MDHEN and CDR2 is SYDVKM in the germline V gene. The CDR3 DNA is TGTGCCAGCAGTTTAGGGGGGGCGCCTGAAGCTTTCTTT. Its protein product is CASSLGGAPEAFF. The whole variable domain, filled in from reference TRBV28 and TRBJ1-1, reads DVKVTQSSRYLVKRTGEKVFLECVQDMDHENMFWYRQDPGLGLRLIYFSYDVKMKEKGDIPEGYSVSREKKERFSLILESASTNQTSMYLCASSLGGAPEAFFGQGTRLTVV.

V gene TRBV25-1 combines with J gene TRBJ2-7; D unresolved. V was clipped by 3 bases and J by 3 bases, with 3 bases between them. CDR3 size: 11 residues. From germline, CDR1 is MGHDK and CDR2 SYGVNS. The CDR3 region is CASSDFYEQYF. The CDR3 nucleotides are TGTGCCAGCAGTGACTTCTACGAGCAGTACTTC.

The rearrangement joins TRBV11-3 to TRBJ2-7, with TRBD2 as a possible D gene (6 bases). This CDR3 has 15 amino acids. Trimming cost V 2 bases and J 0 bases, with 11 bases left between them. From germline, CDR1 is SGHNT and CDR2 YENEEA. CDR3 bases: TGTGCCAGCAGCTTAACGGGGGTTAGCTCCTACGAGCAGTACTTC. Protein product: CASSLTGVSSYEQYF.

The rearrangement uses TRBV5-8 and TRBJ1-5, with D possibly matching TRBD1 (5 bases). V was shortened by 1 base and J by 4 bases, with 15 bases between the two germline ends. The germline CDR1 and CDR2 sequences are SGHTS and YDEGEE. The length of the CDR3 is 16 residues. CDR3 residues: CASSLHIGVINQPQHF. Here the CDR3 DNA reads TGTGCCAGCAGCTTGCATATAGGGGTGATAAATCAGCCCCAGCATTTT.

This clone appeared a few times. The chain recombines TRBV10-3 with TRBJ1-4; 7 bases line up with TRBD1. This CDR3 has 15 amino acids. V lost 0 bases, J lost 4 bases, and 2 bases stayed unmatched. From germline, CDR1 is ENHRY and CDR2 SYGVKD. DNA for the CDR3: TGTGCCATCAGTGAGTCGACAGGGATTAATGAAAAACTGTTTTTT. As protein: CAISESTGINEKLFF.

The V gene is TRBV28, the J gene TRBJ2-7; D gene unclear. Germline loops: CDR1 MDHEN, CDR2 SYDVKM. The CDR3 runs 14 residues. With 2 bases removed from V and 1 base from J, the gap between germline ends came to 9 bases. This CDR3 is CASSLVVGSYEQYF. For the CDR3, the DNA is TGTGCCAGCAGTTTAGTCGTAGGATCCTACGAGCAGTACTTC. The whole variable domain, filled in from reference TRBV28 and TRBJ2-7, reads DVKVTQSSRYLVKRTGEKVFLECVQDMDHENMFWYRQDPGLGLRLIYFSYDVKMKEKGDIPEGYSVSREKKERFSLILESASTNQTSMYLCASSLVVGSYEQYFGPGTRLTVT.

This chain uses TRBV4-1 with TRBJ1-2; possibly TRBD1 for D (5 bases). V was trimmed by 3 bases and J by 3 bases, leaving 11 bases between them. The CDR3 spans 14 residues. Germline lookup yields CDR1 MGHRA and CDR2 YSYEKL. DNA for the CDR3: TGCGCCAGCAGCCACGAGGGACGGGACTATGGCTACACCTTC. Translating gives CASSHEGRDYGYTF.

In this sample, this clone turned up a few times. J is TRBJ2-2 and V is TRBV30; 7 bases match TRBD1. Germline CDR1 GTSNPN, CDR2 SVGIG (reference sequence). The J segment lost 5 bases and the V segment lost 0 bases, leaving 18 bases of the junction unmatched. This CDR3 is 19 amino acids long. The CDR3: CAWSVEFSLGTVRTGELFF. DNA for the CDR3: TGTGCCTGGAGTGTGGAATTTTCGTTGGGGACAGTGAGGACCGGGGAGCTGTTTTTT. Combining the CDR3 with reference TRBV30 and TRBJ2-2 gives the whole variable domain SQTIHQWPATLVQPVGSPLSLECTVEGTSNPNLYWYRQAAGRGLQLLFYSVGIGQISSEVPQNLSASRPQDRQFILSSKKLLLSDSGFYLCAWSVEFSLGTVRTGELFFGEGSRLTVL.

The chain recombines TRBV5-1 with TRBJ2-1, with D perhaps TRBD1 or TRBD2 (5 bases each). The CDR3 covers 15 residues. Trimming took 0 bases from V and 8 from J, leaving 15 bases between them. Germline CDR1 is SGHRS and CDR2 is YFSETQ. The DNA of the CDR3 is TGCGCCAGCAGCTTGGCTTTGACAGTTAGCGATGAGCAGTTCTTC. It yields the protein CASSLALTVSDEQFF.